The table lists the clone carrying this T cell receptor beta chain with many counts. The data were obtained in a study of cytotoxic CD8 clonotypes in ibrutinib-treated CLL. About the research overall: Recorded responses included around 24 partial and 2 complete; following median about 68 months, approximately 14 stayed remitted and roughly 12 progressed.

Trimming cost V 1 base and J 4 bases, with 4 bases left between them. Germline lookup yields CDR1 MGHDK and CDR2 SYGVNS. CDR3 length equals 12 residues. Profiling relied on immunoSEQ multiplex PCR, and the TCRdb table lists in-frame clones only, not all of them. The table includes about 140,000 clones, 80% detected once. This rearrangement joins TRBV25-1 to TRBJ1-1, with D unresolved. The sample was PBMCs, taken after 36 months of ibrutinib treatment. The clonotype comes from a human donor with chronic lymphocytic leukemia. CDR3 sequence (DNA): TGTGCCAGCAGTGAATTGGGCACTGAAGCTTTCTTT. Protein product: CASSELGTEAFF.